Each of the 14 T cell receptor beta chains below was sequenced from the same sample in a study of blood T cell repertoires in COVID-19. Clones were sequenced by immunoSEQ multiplex PCR, and TCRdb holds only the in-frame ones, with some missing. The sample consists of about 480,000 clones, approximately 88% of them appearing once. The sample comprised PBMCs or T cells enriched from blood (not recorded which). These receptors all stem from a woman between 40 and 50 years old who had recovered from COVID-19.

This clone was seen just once. CDR3 protein: CASIAYGRGPTQYF. CDR3 bases: TGTGCCAGCATTGCCTATGGGAGGGGCCCTACGCAGTATTTT. This rearrangement joins TRBV28 to TRBJ2-3, with 7 bases aligning to TRBD2. V dropped 7 bases and J dropped 8; count of bases not matched to a gene: 12. CDR3 size: 14 residues. Germline V lookup: CDR1 MDHEN, CDR2 SYDVKM. Full variable domain (remainder filled in from reference TRBV28 and TRBJ2-3): DVKVTQSSRYLVKRTGEKVFLECVQDMDHENMFWYRQDPGLGLRLIYFSYDVKMKEKGDIPEGYSVSREKKERFSLILESASTNQTSMYLCASIAYGRGPTQYFGPGTRLTVL.

The CDR3 protein is CASSRSTGLNEKLFF. In DNA form, the CDR3 reads TGCGCCAGCAGCCGTTCAACAGGGCTTAATGAAAAACTGTTTTTT. The chain uses TRBV4-1 and TRBJ1-4, with D perhaps TRBD1 (6 bases). V dropped 4 bases and J dropped 4 bases, with 13 bases sitting between them. This CDR3 comprises 15 residues. Looked up from germline, CDR1 is MGHRA and CDR2 is YSYEKL.

The rearrangement joins TRBV7-8 to TRBJ2-7, with 7 bases matching TRBD1. After removal of 5 bases from V and 3 bases from J, the junction contained 7 bases not matched to a gene. The CDR3 has 14 amino acids. Germline lookup yields CDR1 SGHVS and CDR2 FQNEAQ. The CDR3 loop is CASSPTGTHYEQYF. The CDR3 nucleotides are TGTGCCAGCAGCCCGACAGGGACCCACTACGAGCAGTACTTC.

This chain joins TRBV6-6 and TRBJ1-5; 9 bases align to TRBD1. This CDR3 has 18 amino acids. Germline V gene lookup returns CDR1 MNHNY and CDR2 SVGAGI (reference sequence). The junction had 11 bases not matched to a gene; V was cut back by 5 bases and J by 0 bases. CDR3 amino acids: CASSRTGTGIISNQPQHF. The CDR3 DNA is TGTGCCAGCAGTCGAACCGGGACAGGGATAATTAGCAATCAGCCCCAGCATTTT.

This clone was observed a single time. CDR3 sequence (DNA): TGTGCCAGCAGCCGACAGGGCCTGGGGGGCTACACCTTC. Its protein product is CASSRQGLGGYTF. The chain is built from TRBV12-3 or TRBV12-4 and TRBJ1-2; TRBD1 agrees at 7 bases. The CDR3 has 13 residues. V lost 6 bases and J lost 8; bases outside the gene matches: 9.

The V gene is TRBV15, the J gene TRBJ2-7; 7 bases fit TRBD1. The CDR3 extends over 14 amino acids. Unmatched junction bases numbered 4, after V lost 5 bases and J lost 0 bases. Germline CDR1 and CDR2: LNHNV and YYDKDF (reference sequence). The DNA for the CDR3 is TGTGCCACCAGCGGGACAGACTACTCCTACGAGCAGTACTTC. Translation gives CATSGTDYSYEQYF. The variable domain in full, with the rest retrieved from reference TRBV15 and TRBJ2-7, is DAMVIQNPRYQVTQFGKPVTLSCSQTLNHNVMYWYQQKSSQAPKLLFHYYDKDFNNEADTPDNFQSRRPNTSFCFLDIRSPGLGDTAMYLCATSGTDYSYEQYFGPGTRLTVT.

V gene TRBV2 combines with J gene TRBJ1-5; D may be TRBD1 (5 bases). V was shortened by 3 bases and J by 11 bases, with 14 bases between the two germline ends. Per the germline V gene, CDR1 is SNHLY and CDR2 is FYNNEI. The CDR3 runs to 13 residues. CDR3 amino acids: CASSEFQTGAQHF. The CDR3 bases are TGTGCCAGCAGTGAGTTCCAAACGGGGGCCCAGCATTTT.

V usage is TRBV15 and J usage is TRBJ2-1, with 7 nucleotides matching TRBD2. V trimming: 3 bases; J trimming: 3 bases; junction bases outside the gene matches: 5. Germline CDR1 reads LNHNV; CDR2 reads YYDKDF (reference sequence). This CDR3 has 15 residues. CDR3 DNA: TGTGCCACCAGCAGTCCTAGCGGAGGCTACAATGAGCAGTTCTTC. It codes for CATSSPSGGYNEQFF.

This sequence joins TRBV27 and TRBJ2-7; D may be TRBD1 (6 bases). This CDR3 has 14 amino acids. V shed 2 bases and J shed 2 bases, with 10 bases lying between them. Per the germline V gene, CDR1 is MNHEY and CDR2 is SMNVEV (reference sequence). CDR3 DNA: TGTGCCAGCAGTTTAGTGGGGGCCACCTACGAGCAGTACTTC. This codes for CASSLVGATYEQYF.

CDR3 sequence reads: CASSESGGGEAFF. As DNA, the CDR3 is TGCGCCAGCAGTGAGTCTGGGGGGGGTGAAGCTTTCTTT. The rearrangement uses TRBV10-1 and TRBJ1-1, with D maybe TRBD1 (5 bases). V was clipped by 0 bases and J by 7 bases, with 9 bases between them. CDR3 length: 13 residues. The V gene's germline CDR1 is WNHNN and CDR2 SYGVQD (reference sequence).

The chain carries TRBV11-3 and TRBJ2-7, with D maybe TRBD1 (5 bases). The CDR3 loop spans 13 amino acids. Looked up from germline, CDR1 is SGHNT and CDR2 is YENEEA. V lost 2 bases and J lost 2, with 7 bases in between. The CDR3: CASSLLQAYEQYF. CDR3 sequence (DNA): TGTGCCAGCAGCTTATTACAGGCCTACGAGCAGTACTTC.

The chain uses TRBV19 and TRBJ1-5, with 10 bases fitting TRBD1. The junction had 2 bases not matched to a gene; V was cut back by 0 bases and J by 6 bases. The CDR3 consists of 15 residues. The germline CDR1 and CDR2 sequences are LNHDA and SQIVND (reference sequence). In DNA, the CDR3 is TGTGCCAGTAGTATAGAGGGACAGGGGCGTCAGCCCCAGCATTTT. Translation: CASSIEGQGRQPQHF.

The chain employs TRBV9 and TRBJ2-1; perhaps TRBD2 as D (5 bases). Germline CDR1 SGDLS, CDR2 YYNGEE. The CDR3 covers 16 residues. Trimming stripped 0 bases from V and 2 bases from J, with 12 bases between. CDR3 residues: CASSVGVALTYNEQFF. The CDR3 bases are TGTGCCAGCAGCGTAGGGGTAGCGCTCACCTACAATGAGCAGTTCTTC.

The genes are TRBV10-2 and TRBJ2-3; D may be TRBD2 (6 bases). The CDR3 covers 12 residues. V lost 4 bases and J lost 8, with 10 bases in between. Germline V gene data show CDR1 as WSHSY and CDR2 as SAAADI. CDR3 nucleotides: TGCGCCAGCAGTGGGACTAAGGGTACGCAGTATTTT. This codes for CASSGTKGTQYF.